This note documents a single T cell receptor (beta chain) sequence. Its target is not known. The CDR3 is made up of 14 amino acids. Germline V gene sequence: CDR1 SGHDT, CDR2 YYEEEE. Trimming removed 0 bases from V and 5 bases from J; junction bases left unmatched: 2. This sample was included in a study of a mutant IDH1 vaccine in newly diagnosed glioma. Study summary: Investigators started vaccination 4-6 weeks after radiotherapy alone, or with temozolomide cycles.

Profiled with immunoSEQ multiplex PCR; TCRdb holds only in-frame clones, not every one. The repertoire holds about 72,000 clones, with roughly 83% as singletons. Time point in this sample: week 35, safety follow-up. Doses of 300 ug of mutant IDH1 20-mer peptide were given with topical imiquimod. The chain combines TRBV5-6 with TRBJ2-1; 7 positions agree with TRBD1. The sequences come from PBMCs, collected from a glioma patient whose treatment included an IDH1 peptide vaccine. This TCR came from a man between 18 and 35 years old with glioma. The CDR3 region is CASSLGQGDNEQFF. The CDR3 DNA reads TGTGCCAGCAGCTTGGGGCAGGGGGACAATGAGCAGTTCTTC.